The sequence of this T cell receptor beta chain was determined in a study of control samples from healthy donors and cancer patients. Measured with immunoSEQ multiplex PCR; TCRdb has only the in-frame clones, and not every one. The sample table sets out 150,000 to 200,000 clones. V shed 5 bases and J 8 bases; nucleotides not matched to a gene: 7. CDR3 length: 14 amino acids. CDR1 is MDHEN, CDR2 SYDVKM, per germline. The TCR was taken from a woman aged 30 to 39 in good health. The sample taken for sequencing was blood. This chain uses TRBV28 with TRBJ1-4, with 8 nucleotides matching TRBD1. Written as DNA, the CDR3 is TGTGCCAGCAGTCTCCCGACAGGGGAGGAAAAACTGTTTTTT. Translating it yields CASSLPTGEEKLFF.